The present T cell receptor (beta chain) was sequenced within a study of blood T cell repertoires in COVID-19. Study-level background: PBMCs, B-cell-depleted T cells, or T cells provided the cDNA or gDNA that made up the material.

This study enrolled people aged roughly 18 to 89 from approximately 24 US geographic areas. Per germline, CDR1 MGHRA and CDR2 YSYEKL. This CDR3 has 16 residues. V was clipped by 1 base and J by 2 bases; unmatched bases: 2. TCRdb's table, derived via immunoSEQ multiplex PCR, lists solely in-frame clones and lacks some. The sample has roughly 250,000 clones; 85% to 95% are singletons. This chain connects TRBV4-1 to TRBJ1-6; 7 nucleotides agree with TRBD1. This TCR was sampled from a woman in her late teens or twenties who had recovered from COVID-19. The sequencing input was PBMCs or T cells enriched from blood (not recorded which). The chain's CDR3 is CASSQGDRAYNSPLHF. The CDR3 region has the DNA TGCGCCAGCAGCCAAGGCGACAGGGCCTATAATTCACCCCTCCACTTT.